The 27 T cell receptor beta chains below come from one sample, sequenced in a study of T cell changes during pregnancy in multiple sclerosis. The repertoire was sequenced with immunoSEQ multiplex PCR; TCRdb's copy has only in-frame clones and lacks some. Among around 29,000 clones listed, 80% to 90% were seen once. The specimen comprised CD4+ T cells from peripheral blood mononuclear cells, sampled in the first trimester of pregnancy. The receptors were gathered from a female donor in good health, enrolled as a control in a pregnancy study.

The chain is built from TRBV29-1 and TRBJ1-1; D is unresolved. Germline CDR1 is SQVTM and CDR2 is ANQGSEA. This CDR3 has 13 amino acids. The V end lost 6 bases, the J end lost 0 bases, and 11 bases lay between the germline ends. The CDR3 reads CSVAGALNTEAFF. The CDR3, as DNA: TGCAGCGTCGCCGGTGCCTTGAACACTGAAGCTTTCTTT.

The J gene is TRBJ2-3, the V gene TRBV10-3, with D maybe TRBD2 (5 bases). The CDR3 loop spans 14 amino acids. Germline values: CDR1 ENHRY, CDR2 SYGVKD. Trimming stripped 4 bases from V and 4 bases from J, with 12 bases between. The DNA for the CDR3 is TGTGCCATCAGTGCAGGCGGGCCCGCAGATACGCAGTATTTT. Translating it yields CAISAGGPADTQYF.

This chain uses TRBV7-9 with TRBJ2-1; the D gene is possibly TRBD2 (6 bases). V gave up 2 bases and J gave up 4 bases, with 18 bases separating them. Germline V gives CDR1 SEHNR, CDR2 FQNEAQ (reference sequence). There are 17 residues in the CDR3. DNA for the CDR3: TGTGCCAGCAGCTTACCCCGGAGACTAGGAGTTTACAATGAGCAGTTCTTC. Its translation: CASSLPRRLGVYNEQFF.

The chain carries TRBV6-5 and TRBJ1-6; 9 nucleotides match TRBD1. This CDR3 has 16 residues. With V trimmed by 0 bases and J by 7 bases, 4 bases remained unmatched. Germline V gene lookup returns CDR1 MNHEY and CDR2 SVGAGI. The CDR3 nucleotides read TGTGCCAGCAGTTACTCCTCGGACAGGGGCAATTCACCCCTCCACTTT. Its protein product is CASSYSSDRGNSPLHF.

The chain links TRBV5-4 to TRBJ1-3, with D possibly being TRBD1 (6 bases). V was pared by 0 bases and J by 5 bases, with 12 bases between. The CDR3 has 15 amino acids. The germline V gene has CDR1 SGHNT and CDR2 YYREEE (reference sequence). This CDR3 is CASSLGGTLRNTIYF. The DNA of the CDR3 is TGTGCCAGCAGCTTGGGAGGGACACTGAGAAACACCATATATTTT.

The rearrangement uses TRBV6-5 and TRBJ2-7; D possibly corresponds to TRBD2 (5 bases). This CDR3 comprises 14 residues. Germline V gene data show CDR1 as MNHEY and CDR2 as SVGAGI. V lost 5 bases and J lost 5, with 16 bases in between. CDR3 coding DNA: TGTGCCAGCAGTCGCCCGATTCTGGAGGACGAGCAGTACTTC. Translated, it gives CASSRPILEDEQYF.

The rearrangement uses TRBV28 and TRBJ2-5, with a tentative D call TRBD2 (5 bases). Germline V gene lookup returns CDR1 MDHEN and CDR2 SYDVKM. V lost 6 bases, J lost 5 bases, and 13 bases lay in between. The CDR3 runs to 13 residues. This CDR3 is CASSSGLPETQYF. The CDR3 DNA sequence: TGTGCCAGCAGCTCTGGACTTCCCGAGACCCAGTACTTC. Full variable domain (rest looked up from reference TRBV28 and TRBJ2-5): DVKVTQSSRYLVKRTGEKVFLECVQDMDHENMFWYRQDPGLGLRLIYFSYDVKMKEKGDIPEGYSVSREKKERFSLILESASTNQTSMYLCASSSGLPETQYFGPGTRLLVL.

The chain is built from TRBV28 and TRBJ1-3, with 8 bases that match TRBD1. CDR1 is MDHEN, CDR2 SYDVKM, per germline. This CDR3 has 15 amino acids. V shed 2 bases and J 4 bases; nucleotides not matched to a gene: 4. The CDR3 loop reads CASSLPGTGGNTIYF. CDR3 nucleotides: TGTGCCAGCAGTTTACCCGGGACAGGAGGAAACACCATATATTTT.

The chain recombines TRBV4-1 with TRBJ1-4, with D possibly TRBD1 on 5 matching bases. Trimming pared 1 base from V and 12 bases from J, leaving 15 bases between. The CDR3 length is 14 residues. Germline V gene data show CDR1 as MGHRA and CDR2 as YSYEKL. Here the CDR3 DNA reads TGCGCCAGCAGCCAAGTTGTGGCACCGGGGGAACTGTTTTTT. It is translated as CASSQVVAPGELFF.

This chain uses TRBV6-1 with TRBJ1-2; TRBD1 matches at 7 bases. V lost 6 bases and J lost 8; bases outside the gene matches: 9. CDR3 size: 13 residues. Looked up from germline, CDR1 is MNHNS and CDR2 is SASEGT. The CDR3 DNA sequence: TGTGCCAGCAGGAGGGACAGCTTAAGGGGCTACACCTTC. Protein: CASRRDSLRGYTF.

This chain joins TRBV9 and TRBJ2-7, with D perhaps matching TRBD1 (6 bases). Between the trimmed V and J ends, which lost 0 bases and 2 bases, there was a span of 12 bases. Germline values: CDR1 SGDLS, CDR2 YYNGEE. This CDR3 comprises 15 residues. DNA of the CDR3: TGTGCCAGCAGCGTAGCGACCGGGGACACCTACGAGCAGTACTTC. Translated, it gives CASSVATGDTYEQYF.

The CDR3 nucleotides read TGCGCCAGCCGCTACCAGGGATATGGCTACACCTTC. Encoded protein: CASRYQGYGYTF. The chain is built from TRBV5-1 and TRBJ1-2; the D gene is possibly TRBD1 (5 bases). Germline V lookup: CDR1 SGHRS, CDR2 YFSETQ. This CDR3 is 12 amino acids long. Trimming cost V 7 bases and J 5 bases, with 12 bases left between them. The full variable domain, with the rest looked up from reference TRBV5-1 and TRBJ1-2, is KAGVTQTPRYLIKTRGQQVTLSCSPISGHRSVSWYQQTPGQGLQFLFEYFSETQRNKGNFPGRFSGRQFSNSRSEMNVSTLELGDSALYLCASRYQGYGYTFGSGTRLTVV.

In its sample, this clone was seen a few times. The J gene is TRBJ2-2, the V gene TRBV10-1; TRBD1 might be the D (6 bases). Trimming pared 4 bases from V and 3 bases from J, leaving 18 bases between. The CDR3 runs to 17 residues. In germline, CDR1 is WNHNN, CDR2 SYGVQD (reference sequence). The CDR3 nucleotides read TGCGCCAGCAGTGCAGTGCCCTTAGGACAGTACACCGGGGAGCTGTTTTTT. It yields the protein CASSAVPLGQYTGELFF.

This chain's CDR3 is CASSAPNRTGMVGYTF. The CDR3 bases are TGTGCCAGCAGCGCCCCAAACCGGACAGGAATGGTTGGCTACACCTTC. The J gene is TRBJ1-2, the V gene TRBV9, with 7 bases fitting TRBD1. CDR3 length equals 16 residues. Germline CDR1 and CDR2: SGDLS and YYNGEE. The ends lost 3 bases at V and 7 bases at J; junction bases unmatched: 15.

This clone is classed as medium-sized. This CDR3 is CASSLASGNTGELFF. As DNA, the CDR3 is TGTGCCAGCAGCTTGGCTAGCGGGAACACCGGGGAGCTGTTTTTT. The rearrangement joins TRBV5-4 to TRBJ2-2; 7 bases map to TRBD2. CDR1 is SGHNT, CDR2 YYREEE, per germline (reference sequence). The V and J ends lost 0 bases and 1 base, in that order; junction bases with no gene match: 0. The CDR3 has 15 amino acids.

The chain combines TRBV6-1 with TRBJ1-1, with 9 nucleotides matching TRBD1. The V segment lost 8 bases and the J segment 6 bases; nucleotides outside the gene matches: 10. CDR3 length: 14 residues. Germline V gives CDR1 MNHNS, CDR2 SASEGT. This CDR3 reads CASDIEQGAAEAFF. DNA of the CDR3: TGTGCCAGCGATATCGAACAGGGGGCCGCTGAAGCTTTCTTT.

The rearrangement uses TRBV7-7 and TRBJ2-3; 7 bases match TRBD2. From germline, CDR1 is SSHAT and CDR2 FNYEAQ (reference sequence). This CDR3 comprises 14 residues. With 5 bases clipped from V and 3 bases from J, the junction kept 5 bases outside the gene matches. CDR3 DNA sequence: TGTGCCAGCAGCCCAAGCGGGGTGACAGATACGCAGTATTTT. This encodes CASSPSGVTDTQYF.

The rearrangement links TRBV10-3 to TRBJ2-3, with 8 bases aligning to TRBD1. Germline loops: CDR1 ENHRY, CDR2 SYGVKD. This CDR3 is 12 amino acids long. Losses at the gene ends were 10 bases for V and 5 bases for J; bases not matched to a gene: 5. Here the CDR3 reads CASGQGGDTQYF. In nucleotides, the CDR3 is TGTGCCAGCGGACAGGGAGGAGATACGCAGTATTTT.

The CDR3 is CASSAPGQGNYGYTF. In DNA form, the CDR3 reads TGTGCCAGCAGTGCACCGGGACAGGGGAACTATGGCTACACCTTC. This sequence joins TRBV28 and TRBJ1-2; 10 bases are shared with TRBD1. The CDR3 has 15 amino acids. V gave up 5 bases and J gave up 2 bases; unmatched junction bases: 5. Germline lookup yields CDR1 MDHEN and CDR2 SYDVKM.

On this clone itself: Other DNA sequences of this sample code for an identical CDR3. The V call is TRBV28, the J call TRBJ2-3, with D tentatively TRBD2 (6 bases). The V end was cut by 6 bases, the J end by 0 bases, with 10 bases between. Germline V gives CDR1 MDHEN, CDR2 SYDVKM. This CDR3 comprises 14 residues. CDR3 nucleotide sequence: TGTGCCAGCAGCTCCGGGACTAGCACAGATACGCAGTATTTT. This encodes CASSSGTSTDTQYF.

This rearrangement joins TRBV5-4 to TRBJ2-3; 12 bases map to TRBD2. The CDR3 sequence is 15 residues long. Germline V gives CDR1 SGHNT, CDR2 YYREEE (reference sequence). J lost 2 bases, V lost 9 bases, and 7 bases had no gene match. As DNA, the CDR3 is TGTGCCACCGGACTAGCGGGATTCTCCACAGATACGCAGTATTTT. Encoded protein: CATGLAGFSTDTQYF. Using reference TRBV5-4 and TRBJ2-3 for the parts outside the CDR3, the full variable domain is ETGVTQSPTHLIKTRGQQVTLRCSSQSGHNTVSWYQQALGQGPQFIFQYYREEENGRGNFPPRFSGLQFPNYSSELNVNALELDDSALYLCATGLAGFSTDTQYFGPGTRLTVL.

The chain has TRBV9 and TRBJ1-1; D perhaps matches TRBD1 (5 bases). Germline V gene lookup returns CDR1 SGDLS and CDR2 YYNGEE. This CDR3 has 12 amino acids. Trimming removed 3 bases at V and 10 bases at J, with 13 bases between. The CDR3 DNA is TGTGCCAGCAGCGCCTCTAATGGGGCAGCTTTCTTT. Protein sequence: CASSASNGAAFF.

J is TRBJ1-4 and V is TRBV19; 8 nucleotides align to TRBD1. CDR1 and CDR2 from the germline V gene are LNHDA and SQIVND (reference sequence). The CDR3 is 15 residues long. J gave up 2 bases and V 7 bases, and 6 bases lay outside the gene matches. CDR3 region: CASTDRQGTNEKLFF. DNA of the CDR3: TGTGCCAGTACGGACCGACAGGGGACTAATGAAAAACTGTTTTTT. Together with reference TRBV19 and TRBJ1-4, the CDR3 gives the full variable domain: DGGITQSPKYLFRKEGQNVTLSCEQNLNHDAMYWYRQDPGQGLRLIYYSQIVNDFQKGDIAEGYSVSREKKESFPLTVTSAQKNPTAFYLCASTDRQGTNEKLFFGSGTQLSVL.

The rearrangement uses TRBV7-2 and TRBJ2-1, with TRBD2 identical over 9 bases. Germline V gives CDR1 SGHTA, CDR2 FQGNSA. The CDR3 covers 16 residues. After removal of 5 bases from V and 8 bases from J, the junction contained 13 bases not matched to a gene. The CDR3 sequence is CASSEGLAGFIDEQFF. CDR3 coding DNA: TGTGCCAGCAGCGAAGGCCTAGCGGGGTTTATCGATGAGCAGTTCTTC.

J is TRBJ2-2 and V is TRBV18, with 8 bases lining up with TRBD1. V was pared by 3 bases and J by 5 bases, with 8 bases of the junction left unmatched. Germline V gene data show CDR1 as KGHSH and CDR2 as LQKENI. CDR3 length equals 16 residues. CDR3 sequence: CASSPNPGQETGELFF. CDR3 DNA: TGTGCCAGCTCACCTAATCCGGGACAGGAAACCGGGGAGCTGTTTTTT.

This rearrangement joins TRBV4-2 to TRBJ2-7; TRBD1 matches 10 bases. This CDR3 region has 14 residues. Per germline, CDR1 LGHNA and CDR2 YNFKEQ. V shed 4 bases and J 2 bases; nucleotides not matched to a gene: 2. The DNA for the CDR3 is TGTGCCAGCAGCCGGGACAGGGGCCCCTACGAGCAGTACTTC. It encodes CASSRDRGPYEQYF.

This chain links TRBV11-2 with TRBJ2-7; 7 nucleotides align to TRBD2. From germline, CDR1 is SGHAT and CDR2 FQNNGV. The CDR3 spans 15 residues. V dropped 5 bases and J dropped 0; count of bases not matched to a gene: 7. The CDR3 DNA reads as TGTGCCAGCAGCAAAGGTAGCGGGTCCTCCTACGAGCAGTACTTC. Protein product: CASSKGSGSSYEQYF.